The next 3 T cell receptor beta chains were all read from a single sample in a study of OX40 agonist ivuxolimab in advanced cancers. The data were produced by immunoSEQ multiplex PCR, yet TCRdb's version contains in-frame clones alone and is incomplete. The table lists about 100,000 clones, around 93% of them singletons. This specimen was CD4+ or CD8+ T cells sorted from blood, taken in a trial of the OX40 agonist ivuxolimab. Every receptor here comes from an adult with an advanced solid tumor such as melanoma, head and neck, liver or kidney cancer.

The chain couples TRBV28 to TRBJ1-3; D ambiguous. The CDR3 loop spans 13 amino acids. The germline V gene has CDR1 MDHEN and CDR2 SYDVKM. Trimming removed 5 bases at V and 3 bases at J, with 8 bases between. CDR3 DNA: TGTGCCAGCAGTGGACGACTTGGAAACACCATATATTTT. This gives the protein CASSGRLGNTIYF.

The chain is built from TRBV9 and TRBJ1-3; possibly TRBD1 for D (5 bases). The CDR3 extends over 14 amino acids. Trimming pared 4 bases from V and 4 bases from J, leaving 12 bases between. The germline V gene encodes CDR1 SGDLS and CDR2 YYNGEE. The CDR3 DNA reads TGTGCCAGCAGCCTTGGGACTACAGGAAACACCATATATTTT. Amino acid sequence: CASSLGTTGNTIYF.

This chain uses TRBV28 with TRBJ2-7; D gene ambiguous. V lost 2 bases and J lost 3, with 14 bases in between. Germline CDR1 and CDR2: MDHEN and SYDVKM. This CDR3 comprises 15 residues. CDR3 in amino acids: CASSLIRATFYEQYF. CDR3 bases: TGTGCCAGCAGTTTAATCCGGGCTACCTTCTACGAGCAGTACTTC.